This entry is about one TCR beta chain. Germline V lookup: CDR1 SEHNR, CDR2 FQNEAQ (reference sequence). CDR3 size: 15 residues. Trimming removed 2 bases at V and 4 bases at J, with 14 bases between. This entry is derived from a study of blood T cell repertoires in COVID-19. In assigning cohorts, the study relied on participant-reported clinical history. TCRdb's copy holds only in-frame clones and misses some; the assay was immunoSEQ multiplex PCR. Of 300,000 to 350,000 clones listed, about 86% are singletons. Sequencing used PBMCs or T cells enriched from blood (not recorded which). The chain uses TRBV7-9 and TRBJ1-2; D is ambiguous. The sequence was obtained from a woman aged 40 to 49 with acute COVID-19. Written as DNA, the CDR3 is TGTGCCAGCAGCTTAACACCTAGAGGGCTCTATGGCTACACCTTC. It codes for CASSLTPRGLYGYTF.